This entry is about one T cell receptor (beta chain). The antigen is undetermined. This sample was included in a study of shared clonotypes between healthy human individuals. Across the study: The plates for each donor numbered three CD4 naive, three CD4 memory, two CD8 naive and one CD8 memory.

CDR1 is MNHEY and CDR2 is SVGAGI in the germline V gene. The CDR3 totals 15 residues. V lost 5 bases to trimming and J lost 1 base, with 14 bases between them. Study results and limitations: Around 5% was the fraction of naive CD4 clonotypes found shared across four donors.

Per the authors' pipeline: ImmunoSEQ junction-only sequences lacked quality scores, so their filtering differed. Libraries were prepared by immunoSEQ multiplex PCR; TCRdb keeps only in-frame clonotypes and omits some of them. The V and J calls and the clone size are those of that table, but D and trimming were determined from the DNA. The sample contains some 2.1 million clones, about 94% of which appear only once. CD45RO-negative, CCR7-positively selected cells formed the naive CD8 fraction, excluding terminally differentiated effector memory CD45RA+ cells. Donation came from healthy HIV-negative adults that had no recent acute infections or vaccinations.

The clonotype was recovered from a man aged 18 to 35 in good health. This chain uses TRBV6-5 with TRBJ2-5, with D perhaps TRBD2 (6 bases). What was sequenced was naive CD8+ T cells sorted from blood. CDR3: CASSAAGLSQETQYF. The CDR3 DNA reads TGTGCCAGCAGTGCGGCGGGACTTAGCCAAGAGACCCAGTACTTC.